One and the same sample provided the 27 T cell receptor beta chains below, sequenced in a study of blood T cell repertoires in COVID-19. Clones were read by immunoSEQ multiplex PCR, and TCRdb kept only the in-frame ones, dropping some. The sample holds some 390,000 clones, more than 85% seen once. Sequenced material: peripheral blood. The receptor source for this set is a human donor in a cohort sampled during active COVID-19.

This chain joins TRBV9 and TRBJ2-7, with D possibly matching TRBD1 (5 bases). V was clipped by 2 bases and J by 0 bases, with 12 bases between them. Per the germline V gene, CDR1 is SGDLS and CDR2 is YYNGEE. The CDR3 extends over 15 amino acids. The CDR3 sequence is CASSVTGENSYEQYF. CDR3 coding DNA: TGTGCCAGCAGCGTTACAGGCGAGAACTCCTACGAGCAGTACTTC.

V usage is TRBV7-3 and J usage is TRBJ2-2, with unresolved D. Germline V CDR1 and CDR2: SGHTA, FQGTGA. The V gene lost 5 bases and the J gene lost 3 bases, with 7 bases spanning the gap. The CDR3 extends over 13 amino acids. The CDR3 loop is CASSPSDTGELFF. The CDR3 DNA reads as TGTGCCAGCAGCCCCTCGGACACCGGGGAGCTGTTTTTT.

In DNA form, the CDR3 reads TGCAGTGCTAGTCTTCCGGGACAGTTCTACTCTGGGGCCAACGTCCTGACTTTC. Residues: CSASLPGQFYSGANVLTF. The chain couples TRBV20-1 to TRBJ2-6, with 7 positions matching TRBD1. The CDR3 spans 18 residues. The V segment lost 3 bases and the J segment 0 bases; nucleotides outside the gene matches: 11. Germline-derived CDR1 and CDR2 are DFQATT and SNEGSKA (reference sequence).

The gene calls are TRBV7-8 and TRBJ2-6; 7 bases map to TRBD2. V trimming: 5 bases; J trimming: 2 bases; junction bases outside the gene matches: 3. Germline values: CDR1 SGHVS, CDR2 FQNEAQ. The CDR3 spans 15 residues. CDR3 DNA: TGTGCCAGCAGCAGCGGGACCCCTGGGGCCAACGTCCTGACTTTC. Its translation is CASSSGTPGANVLTF.

This chain uses TRBV28 with TRBJ2-7; 9 bases map to TRBD1. The CDR3 totals 14 residues. The germline CDR1 and CDR2 sequences are MDHEN and SYDVKM. Trimming removed 6 bases from V and 5 bases from J; junction bases left unmatched: 8. The chain's CDR3 is CASSYRGRVNEQYF. The CDR3 nucleotides are TGTGCCAGCAGCTACAGGGGGCGTGTGAACGAGCAGTACTTC.

J is TRBJ2-3 and V is TRBV24-1; D uncertain. The CDR3 runs 15 residues. The germline V gene encodes CDR1 KGHDR and CDR2 SFDVKD. The V gene lost 4 bases and the J gene lost 1 base, with 11 bases spanning the gap. CDR3 in DNA: TGTGCCACCAGTGACCCCCACCGGGGCACAGATACGCAGTATTTT. It translates to CATSDPHRGTDTQYF.

The chain couples TRBV9 to TRBJ1-2, with TRBD1 matching 7 bases. Trimming took 4 bases from V and 3 from J; bases not matched to a gene: 9. Germline assignment: CDR1 SGDLS and CDR2 YYNGEE. CDR3 size: 15 residues. The CDR3 coding sequence is TGTGCCAGCAGCCCAACAGGGGAGAAAGACTATGGCTACACCTTC. Translating it yields CASSPTGEKDYGYTF.

The rearrangement uses TRBV28 and TRBJ2-3; TRBD1 might be the D (6 bases). Germline V lookup: CDR1 MDHEN, CDR2 SYDVKM. This CDR3 is built from 13 residues. V gave up 7 bases and J gave up 4 bases, with 12 bases separating them. The CDR3 nucleotides are TGTGCCAGCAACCAACAGGGACCAGATACGCAGTATTTT. Its protein product is CASNQQGPDTQYF.

The chain carries TRBV7-6 and TRBJ2-1, with 7 bases matching TRBD2. V gave up 5 bases and J gave up 12 bases; unmatched junction bases: 16. The CDR3 loop spans 15 amino acids. Germline V gives CDR1 SGHVS, CDR2 FNYEAQ. The CDR3 reads CASSPDSGFGVRQFF. Written as DNA, the CDR3 is TGTGCCAGCAGCCCCGATAGCGGGTTTGGCGTTCGGCAGTTCTTC.

The CDR3, as DNA: TGTGCCAGCAGTTTAAGGGAGGGCTCAAGTGAAAAACTGTTTTTT. It codes for CASSLREGSSEKLFF. This chain connects TRBV28 to TRBJ1-4; D remains ambiguous. V lost 2 bases, J lost 7 bases, and 14 bases lay in between. The CDR3 contains 15 residues. Germline V gives CDR1 MDHEN, CDR2 SYDVKM.

A single count supports this clone. This rearrangement joins TRBV7-9 to TRBJ1-5; tentative D call: TRBD1 (6 bases). Trimming took 5 bases from V and 5 from J, leaving 13 bases between them. Germline V CDR1 and CDR2: SEHNR, FQNEAQ (reference sequence). The CDR3 has 14 amino acids. CDR3 nucleotides: TGTGCCAGCAGCCAGGGGACGGCGGATCAGCCCCAGCATTTT. Residues: CASSQGTADQPQHF.

V and J are TRBV9 and TRBJ2-3; tentative D call: TRBD2 (5 bases). The germline gives CDR1 SGDLS, CDR2 YYNGEE. V was pared by 4 bases and J by 0 bases, with 15 bases between. CDR3 size: 16 residues. The CDR3 loop is CASSHGVSDSTDTQYF. The DNA of the CDR3 is TGTGCCAGCAGCCACGGGGTCTCTGATAGCACAGATACGCAGTATTTT. Variable domain in full (rest from reference TRBV9 and TRBJ2-3): DSGVTQTPKHLITATGQRVTLRCSPRSGDLSVYWYQQSLDQGLQFLIQYYNGEERAKGNILERFSAQQFPDLHSELNLSSLELGDSALYFCASSHGVSDSTDTQYFGPGTRLTVL.

This chain connects TRBV18 to TRBJ2-5, with 8 nucleotides matching TRBD2. V lost 1 base and J lost 1; bases outside the gene matches: 2. Germline V gives CDR1 KGHSH, CDR2 LQKENI. This CDR3 has 15 amino acids. The DNA of the CDR3 is TGTGCCAGCTCACCACTAGCGGGAACCCAAGAGACCCAGTACTTC. Translating gives CASSPLAGTQETQYF.

This sequence joins TRBV5-4 and TRBJ1-1, with D uncertain. Per the germline V gene, CDR1 is SGHNT and CDR2 is YYREEE (reference sequence). The CDR3 consists of 13 residues. The germline V and J ends were trimmed by 0 bases and 4 bases, with 7 bases remaining between them. As DNA, the CDR3 is TGTGCCAGCAGCTTGGATGGCACCACTGAAGCTTTCTTT. This encodes CASSLDGTTEAFF.

The chain recombines TRBV19 with TRBJ2-2, with 9 bases fitting TRBD2. Germline V gene data show CDR1 as LNHDA and CDR2 as SQIVND (reference sequence). The CDR3 consists of 15 residues. The trim removed 5 bases at V and 4 bases at J, leaving 5 bases unmatched. Written as DNA, the CDR3 is TGTGCCAGTAGTGCGGGACTAGCCCCCACCGGGGAGCTGTTTTTT. Translation: CASSAGLAPTGELFF.

The rearrangement links TRBV5-1 to TRBJ2-7; tentative D call: TRBD1 (6 bases). CDR3 length equals 16 residues. In germline, CDR1 is SGHRS, CDR2 YFSETQ. Trimming took 5 bases from V and 2 from J, leaving 20 bases between them. The CDR3 sequence is CASRNGQSLSTYEQYF. CDR3 in DNA: TGCGCCAGCAGGAATGGACAGTCCCTTTCCACCTACGAGCAGTACTTC.

The chain carries TRBV19 and TRBJ2-5; TRBD2 matches 7 bases. V lost 2 bases and J lost 3; bases outside the gene matches: 9. The CDR3 runs 16 residues. CDR1 is LNHDA, CDR2 SQIVND, per germline (reference sequence). CDR3 protein: CASSISLGGGEETQYF. The CDR3 DNA is TGTGCCAGTAGTATAAGCTTGGGCGGGGGAGAAGAGACCCAGTACTTC.

CDR3 nucleotides: TGTGCCTGGAGTGTACTATGGGAGACCCAGTACTTC. Its protein product is CAWSVLWETQYF. This rearrangement joins TRBV30 to TRBJ2-5; unclear D gene. Deletions cut 0 bases from V and 5 bases from J, with 7 bases between. CDR1 and CDR2 from the germline V gene are GTSNPN and SVGIG (reference sequence). The CDR3 contains 12 residues.

The rearrangement links TRBV9 to TRBJ1-1; tentative D call: TRBD1 (6 bases). Germline-derived CDR1 and CDR2 are SGDLS and YYNGEE. Trimming stripped 0 bases from V and 3 bases from J, with 9 bases between. This CDR3 region has 14 residues. CDR3 in amino acids: CASSVGQAYTEAFF. In DNA form, the CDR3 reads TGTGCCAGCAGCGTAGGACAGGCGTACACTGAAGCTTTCTTT. Full variable domain (outside the CDR3, taken from reference TRBV9 and TRBJ1-1): DSGVTQTPKHLITATGQRVTLRCSPRSGDLSVYWYQQSLDQGLQFLIQYYNGEERAKGNILERFSAQQFPDLHSELNLSSLELGDSALYFCASSVGQAYTEAFFGQGTRLTVV.

The rearrangement links TRBV5-6 to TRBJ2-1; possibly TRBD2 for D (5 bases). V lost 5 bases and J lost 9, with 12 bases in between. The CDR3 is 12 amino acids. Germline V gene lookup returns CDR1 SGHDT and CDR2 YYEEEE. CDR3 in DNA: TGTGCCAGCAGATATCTAGCATCTGAGCAGTTCTTC. It encodes CASRYLASEQFF. The entire variable domain, with the rest obtained from reference TRBV5-6 and TRBJ2-1, is as follows: DAGVTQSPTHLIKTRGQQVTLRCSPKSGHDTVSWYQQALGQGPQFIFQYYEEEERQRGNFPDRFSGHQFPNYSSELNVNALLLGDSALYLCASRYLASEQFFGPGTRLTVL.

The chain recombines TRBV3-1 (or the pseudogene TRBV3-2) with TRBJ2-3; D is uncertain. The V and J ends lost 8 bases and 0 bases respectively, with 21 bases between them. Germline CDR1 and CDR2: LGHDT and YNNKEL (reference sequence). The CDR3 is 17 residues long. The DNA of the CDR3 is TGTGCCAGCCCCCACTCCGTTGAGCTACTTAGCACAGATACGCAGTATTTT. The encoded protein is CASPHSVELLSTDTQYF.

This chain connects TRBV19 to TRBJ2-3, with D tentatively TRBD1 (6 bases). The germline gives CDR1 LNHDA, CDR2 SQIVND (reference sequence). V lost 6 bases, J lost 2 bases, and 18 bases lay in between. This CDR3 contains 16 residues. CDR3 in amino acids: CASSPGDTGITDTQYF. As DNA, the CDR3 is TGTGCCAGTAGCCCAGGGGACACCGGGATCACAGATACGCAGTATTTT.

A word on this clone: This CDR3 is also generated by other DNA sequences in the sample. This chain joins TRBV4-1 and TRBJ2-7; TRBD1 matches 7 bases. There are 15 residues in the CDR3. Germline V CDR1 and CDR2: MGHRA, YSYEKL. V was clipped by 1 base and J by 2 bases; unmatched bases: 5. CDR3 protein: CASSQVQGPTYEQYF. CDR3 bases: TGCGCCAGCAGCCAAGTACAGGGGCCAACCTACGAGCAGTACTTC.

This clone is a singleton in its sample. The chain carries TRBV30 and TRBJ1-2; a possible D gene is TRBD1 (5 bases). This CDR3 region has 12 residues. The germline V gene has CDR1 GTSNPN and CDR2 SVGIG (reference sequence). The V end was cut by 5 bases, the J end by 4 bases, with 11 bases between. The CDR3 nucleotides read TGTGCCTGGGGGGCGCGCGGCTATGGCTACACCTTC. This codes for CAWGARGYGYTF.

The V call is TRBV6-4, the J call TRBJ1-2; D gene uncertain. V shed 11 bases and J shed 0 bases, with 16 bases lying between them. Germline V gene data show CDR1 as MRHNA and CDR2 as SNTAGT. There are 14 residues in the CDR3. The CDR3 nucleotides read TGTGCCCCAAGGAGTTGGGGAGCTAACTATGGCTACACCTTC. Encoded protein: CAPRSWGANYGYTF.

J is TRBJ1-2 and V is TRBV5-1, with D tentatively TRBD1 (6 bases). The germline CDR1 and CDR2 sequences are SGHRS and YFSETQ. Trimming removed 2 bases from V and 4 bases from J, with 12 bases in between. This CDR3 is built from 14 residues. The CDR3 region is CASSFRRGSYGYTF. CDR3 sequence (DNA): TGCGCCAGCAGCTTTCGCAGGGGCTCCTATGGCTACACCTTC.

The chain joins TRBV10-3 to TRBJ1-6; perhaps TRBD1 as D (6 bases). V was cut by 3 bases and J by 11 bases, with 20 bases left in between. The CDR3 is 16 residues long. In germline, CDR1 is ENHRY, CDR2 SYGVKD. CDR3 region: CAISDPGQPNGAPLHF. The CDR3 DNA sequence: TGTGCCATCAGTGACCCTGGACAGCCCAATGGGGCACCCCTCCACTTT.